A single sample gave rise to the 18 T cell receptor beta chains below, sequenced in a study of human T cells and chemical hapten exposure. The time point denotes: patch test 3, about 24 weeks after DPC sensitization. As to treatment: therapeutic diphenylcyclopropenone sensitization with weekly scalp DPC. TCRdb processed the RACE reads anew with MiXCR; each CDR3 protein has one entry. The profile shows more than 70,000 distinct CDR3 sequences, about 11% of them singletons. The input for sequencing was whole blood, taken in connection with sensitization to the hapten diphenylcyclopropenone (DPC). Receptor source: a woman aged 25 to 39 with alopecia areata. Some clones in this sample may be carry-over from other donors' samples.

This clonotype showed up many times. The rearrangement uses TRBV12-3 or TRBV12-4 and TRBJ1-6; D gene ambiguous. This CDR3 has 12 residues. Trimming took off 6 bases at V and 7 bases at J, with 7 bases between the two ends. CDR3 in amino acids: CASSTSNSPLHF. Here the CDR3 DNA reads TGTGCCAGCAGCACCTCAAATTCACCCCTCCACTTT.

The rearrangement links TRBV10-3 to TRBJ1-1; 8 bases line up with TRBD1. Germline CDR1 and CDR2: ENHRY and SYGVKD. CDR3 length equals 15 residues. The J segment lost 3 bases and the V segment lost 6 bases, leaving 9 bases of the junction unmatched. CDR3 bases: TGTGCCATCAGCCGGACAGGGAGCGGCGACACTGAAGCTTTCTTT. Protein: CAISRTGSGDTEAFF.

This clonotype occurred a few times. The J gene is TRBJ2-7, the V gene TRBV18; perhaps TRBD1 as D (6 bases). V was trimmed by 6 bases and J by 0 bases, leaving 12 bases between them. The CDR3 consists of 14 residues. The germline gives CDR1 KGHSH, CDR2 LQKENI. CDR3 in amino acids: CASSPTGSSYEQYF. Here the CDR3 DNA reads TGTGCCAGCTCGCCTACAGGGAGCTCCTACGAGCAGTACTTC.

This clonotype was observed a few times. The chain combines TRBV28 with TRBJ1-5; D is possibly TRBD1 (5 bases). This CDR3 has 16 amino acids. V was cut by 6 bases and J by 2 bases, with 17 bases left in between. In germline, CDR1 is MDHEN, CDR2 SYDVKM. Here the CDR3 reads CASSSPRGAGNQPQHF. CDR3 sequence (DNA): TGTGCCAGCAGCTCCCCTAGAGGGGCAGGCAATCAGCCCCAGCATTTT.

This clonotype was recorded many times. The chain employs TRBV5-1 and TRBJ1-1; D call uncertain. Germline loops: CDR1 SGHRS, CDR2 YFSETQ. Between the trimmed V and J ends, which lost 0 bases and 4 bases, there was a span of 13 bases. The CDR3 totals 15 residues. The CDR3 spells CASSLVASGSTEAFF. DNA for the CDR3: TGCGCCAGCAGCTTGGTTGCGAGTGGGAGCACTGAAGCTTTCTTT. The full variable domain, in which reference TRBV5-1 and TRBJ1-1 provide the parts outside the CDR3, is KAGVTQTPRYLIKTRGQQVTLSCSPISGHRSVSWYQQTPGQGLQFLFEYFSETQRNKGNFPGRFSGRQFSNSRSEMNVSTLELGDSALYLCASSLVASGSTEAFFGQGTRLTVV.

The chain carries TRBV20-1 and TRBJ1-5; the D gene is possibly TRBD1 (5 bases). Trimming cost V 2 bases and J 0 bases, with 26 bases left between them. The CDR3 contains 20 residues. Germline lookup yields CDR1 DFQATT and CDR2 SNEGSKA (reference sequence). The CDR3 nucleotides are TGCAGTGCTAGAAACCCGACCAGAGCTCGACAGACAAGTAGCAATCAGCCCCAGCATTTT. This gives the protein CSARNPTRARQTSSNQPQHF.

This clonotype was seen a handful of times. V is TRBV4-2 and J is TRBJ2-6, with TRBD1 identical over 9 bases. V trimming: 3 bases; J trimming: 0 bases; junction bases outside the gene matches: 6. Germline V gives CDR1 LGHNA, CDR2 YNFKEQ. CDR3 length: 18 residues. As DNA, the CDR3 is TGTGCCAGCAGCCAGGGACAGGGAAGCATCTCTGGGGCCAACGTCCTGACTTTC. This codes for CASSQGQGSISGANVLTF.

This clonotype came up many times. The chain uses TRBV28 and TRBJ2-5, with 11 bases lining up with TRBD1. Germline values: CDR1 MDHEN, CDR2 SYDVKM. This CDR3 spans 15 amino acids. The V gene end was trimmed by 4 bases and the J gene end by 4 bases; junction bases not matched to a gene: 5. The CDR3: CASSSGTGGVETQYF. The CDR3 DNA is TGTGCCAGCAGTTCCGGGACAGGGGGAGTAGAGACCCAGTACTTC.

This clonotype was recorded many times. This chain links TRBV15 with TRBJ2-6; D not certain. V was shortened by 3 bases and J by 3 bases, with 9 bases between the two germline ends. The CDR3 loop spans 15 amino acids. Germline assignment: CDR1 LNHNV and CDR2 YYDKDF (reference sequence). The DNA of the CDR3 is TGTGCCACCAGCAGGGTAGTGAGTGGGGCCAACGTCCTGACTTTC. The encoded protein is CATSRVVSGANVLTF. Combining the CDR3 with reference TRBV15 and TRBJ2-6 gives the whole variable domain DAMVIQNPRYQVTQFGKPVTLSCSQTLNHNVMYWYQQKSSQAPKLLFHYYDKDFNNEADTPDNFQSRRPNTSFCFLDIRSPGLGDTAMYLCATSRVVSGANVLTFGAGSRLTVL.

This clonotype was observed a handful of times. CDR3 sequence reads: CASSLAGWGNTDTQYF. The CDR3 DNA reads as TGTGCCAGCAGCTTGGCAGGATGGGGGAACACAGATACGCAGTATTTT. The V and J genes are TRBV11-2 and TRBJ2-3; D is perhaps TRBD1 or TRBD2 (5 bases each). This CDR3 region has 16 residues. Germline lookup yields CDR1 SGHAT and CDR2 FQNNGV. Trimming shortened V by 3 bases and J by 2 bases, and 15 bases separated the two germline ends.

The V gene is TRBV7-9, the J gene TRBJ2-3; 8 bases match TRBD2. The CDR3 is 18 amino acids. Trimming at V came to 3 bases and at J to 2 bases, leaving 13 bases not matched to a gene. CDR1 is SEHNR, CDR2 FQNEAQ, per germline (reference sequence). The CDR3: CASSLVKIGREVTDTQYF. The CDR3 DNA reads TGTGCCAGCAGCTTGGTCAAGATCGGGCGGGAGGTCACAGATACGCAGTATTTT. The whole variable domain, remainder taken from reference TRBV7-9 and TRBJ2-3, is DTGVSQNPRHKITKRGQNVTFRCDPISEHNRLYWYRQTLGQGPEFLTYFQNEAQLEKSRLLSDRFSAERPKGSFSTLEIQRTEQGDSAMYLCASSLVKIGREVTDTQYFGPGTRLTVL.

Ten or more counts support this clonotype. J is TRBJ1-5 and V is TRBV20-1; the D is unclear. The CDR3 consists of 14 residues. The germline V gene has CDR1 DFQATT and CDR2 SNEGSKA (reference sequence). Between the trimmed V and J ends, which lost 5 bases and 1 base, there was a span of 12 bases. CDR3 residues: CSAHQTPSNQPQHF. In nucleotides, the CDR3 is TGCAGTGCTCACCAGACACCAAGCAATCAGCCCCAGCATTTT.

This clonotype was observed a few times. The genes are TRBV5-1 and TRBJ1-3; D gene uncertain. This CDR3 contains 15 residues. Trimming took off 1 base at V and 0 bases at J, with 8 bases between the two ends. Germline loops: CDR1 SGHRS, CDR2 YFSETQ. The CDR3 sequence is CASSLTPDSGNTIYF. CDR3 in DNA: TGCGCCAGCAGCTTGACCCCCGACTCTGGAAACACCATATATTTT. Full variable domain (remainder filled in from reference TRBV5-1 and TRBJ1-3): KAGVTQTPRYLIKTRGQQVTLSCSPISGHRSVSWYQQTPGQGLQFLFEYFSETQRNKGNFPGRFSGRQFSNSRSEMNVSTLELGDSALYLCASSLTPDSGNTIYFGEGSWLTVV.

V and J are TRBV5-1 and TRBJ2-5; D is unresolved. The CDR3 consists of 13 residues. The V end lost 2 bases, the J end lost 5 bases, and 10 bases lay between the germline ends. The germline V gene has CDR1 SGHRS and CDR2 YFSETQ. Here the CDR3 reads CASSFTSWETQYF. For the CDR3, the DNA is TGCGCCAGCAGCTTTACGTCTTGGGAGACCCAGTACTTC.

This clonotype was seen repeatedly, ten times or more. V and J are TRBV4-1 and TRBJ1-1, with 8 bases lining up with TRBD1. The ends lost 4 bases at V and 4 bases at J; junction bases unmatched: 8. CDR1 and CDR2 (germline): MGHRA, YSYEKL. The CDR3 totals 15 residues. CDR3 sequence reads: CASSPIGQGSTEAFF. CDR3 coding DNA: TGCGCCAGCAGCCCGATCGGACAGGGCAGCACTGAAGCTTTCTTT.

The chain carries TRBV12-5 and TRBJ2-3; D remains ambiguous. CDR1 and CDR2 from the germline V gene are LGHNT and FRNRAP. There are 12 residues in the CDR3. V was clipped by 2 bases and J by 4 bases, with 4 bases between them. The CDR3 DNA is TGTGCTAGTGGTTTGCGCTCAGATACGCAGTATTTT. Protein sequence: CASGLRSDTQYF.

The sample holds many counts of this clonotype. The V call is TRBV18, the J call TRBJ1-1; TRBD1 aligns across 8 bases. The CDR3 is 16 amino acids. Trimming removed 4 bases from V and 4 bases from J; junction bases left unmatched: 11. The germline gives CDR1 KGHSH, CDR2 LQKENI. CDR3 in amino acids: CASSRQGQAWGTEAFF. The CDR3 bases are TGTGCCAGCTCACGACAGGGACAGGCTTGGGGCACTGAAGCTTTCTTT.

This clonotype was recorded many times. The gene calls are TRBV7-9 and TRBJ1-6; D may be TRBD1 (5 bases). The CDR3 length is 15 residues. Per germline, CDR1 SEHNR and CDR2 FQNEAQ (reference sequence). Trimming removed 5 bases at V and 7 bases at J, with 15 bases between. The CDR3 here is CASSQGTAVNSPLHF. The CDR3 coding sequence is TGTGCCAGCAGCCAAGGGACGGCGGTAAATTCACCCCTCCACTTT.